The 22 T cell receptor beta chains below all came from one sample that was sequenced in a study of T cell responses to AZD1222 COVID-19 vaccine. Libraries were prepared by immunoSEQ multiplex PCR; TCRdb keeps only in-frame clonotypes and omits some of them. The table shows fewer than 90,000 clones, with roughly 88% occurring only once. The sample consisted of peripheral blood, taken on day 0 of AZD1222 vaccination. The receptors derive from an adult in good health.

This clone was detected once. The chain couples TRBV5-3 to TRBJ1-2; 7 nucleotides line up with TRBD1. TRBV5-3 is treated as an ORF (open reading frame) with a function not yet certain. CDR3 size: 14 residues. After removal of 4 bases from V and 6 bases from J, the junction contained 9 bases not matched to a gene. This CDR3 is CARSRGQTLDGYTF. The CDR3 region has the DNA TGTGCCAGAAGCCGGGGACAGACACTCGATGGCTACACCTTC.

The gene calls are TRBV18 and TRBJ2-3; 7 nucleotides agree with TRBD2. V trimming: 6 bases; J trimming: 5 bases; junction bases outside the gene matches: 14. The V gene's germline CDR1 is KGHSH and CDR2 LQKENI. This CDR3 has 16 amino acids. The CDR3: CASSGTTLSSGDTQYF. DNA for the CDR3: TGTGCCAGCTCCGGGACTACCCTATCCTCGGGAGATACGCAGTATTTT.

The rearrangement uses TRBV7-3 and TRBJ1-6, with D possibly TRBD1 on 6 matching bases. CDR1 and CDR2 from the germline V gene are SGHTA and FQGTGA. The CDR3 length is 13 residues. V was pared by 5 bases and J by 10 bases, with 12 bases between. The CDR3 DNA sequence: TGTGCCAGCAGCACGGGACAAAAGTCACCCCTCCACTTT. Translating gives CASSTGQKSPLHF.

The chain links TRBV5-1 to TRBJ1-1, with a tentative D call TRBD1 (5 bases). Germline V gene lookup returns CDR1 SGHRS and CDR2 YFSETQ. V was shortened by 2 bases and J by 4 bases, with 15 bases between the two germline ends. CDR3 length: 15 amino acids. The CDR3 loop is CASSFADWGSTEAFF. CDR3 bases: TGCGCCAGCAGCTTTGCCGACTGGGGCAGCACTGAAGCTTTCTTT.

The chain carries TRBV7-2 and TRBJ2-1; D is possibly TRBD2 (6 bases). V lost 3 bases and J lost 2, with 11 bases in between. In germline, CDR1 is SGHTA, CDR2 FQGNSA. This CDR3 is built from 15 residues. The CDR3 spells CASSFLAGPYNEQFF. The CDR3, as DNA: TGTGCCAGCAGCTTTTTGGCGGGACCCTACAATGAGCAGTTCTTC.

The chain has TRBV28 and TRBJ2-7; no definite D call. The CDR3 runs 11 residues. Germline V CDR1 and CDR2: MDHEN, SYDVKM. The V and J ends lost 1 base and 3 bases respectively, with 1 base between them. As DNA, the CDR3 is TGTGCCAGCAGTTTATTCTACGAGCAGTACTTC. This sequence encodes CASSLFYEQYF.

This clone has a single count. The CDR3 sequence is CASSLTGGALGDTQYF. The CDR3 DNA follows: TGTGCCAGCAGCCTCACCGGGGGGGCTTTGGGAGATACGCAGTATTTT. The rearrangement joins TRBV3-1 (or the pseudogene TRBV3-2) to TRBJ2-3; 8 nucleotides match TRBD2. The ends lost 4 bases at V and 5 bases at J; junction bases unmatched: 11. Germline assignment: CDR1 LGHDT and CDR2 YNNKEL (reference sequence). The CDR3 is 16 residues long.

The rearrangement joins TRBV30 to TRBJ1-2, with D possibly being TRBD1 (6 bases). This CDR3 has 13 amino acids. Germline values: CDR1 GTSNPN, CDR2 SVGIG (reference sequence). The V and J ends lost 0 bases and 4 bases respectively, with 9 bases between them. For the CDR3, the DNA is TGTGCCTGGAGTGTAGGGACATCCTATGGCTACACCTTC. It translates to CAWSVGTSYGYTF.

The V gene is TRBV27, the J gene TRBJ2-7; 9 nucleotides match TRBD1. The CDR3 totals 15 residues. Trimming at V came to 3 bases and at J to 2 bases, leaving 5 bases not matched to a gene. Germline values: CDR1 MNHEY, CDR2 SMNVEV (reference sequence). This CDR3 reads CASSFSGQGPYEQYF. In DNA form, the CDR3 reads TGTGCCAGCAGTTTTTCGGGACAGGGCCCCTACGAGCAGTACTTC.

In this sample, this clone turned up once. The rearrangement links TRBV6-6 to TRBJ2-3, with D possibly being TRBD1 (5 bases). This CDR3 contains 14 residues. The ends were cut back, 3 bases at V and 4 bases at J, with 11 bases in the middle. Germline V gene lookup returns CDR1 MNHNY and CDR2 SVGAGI (reference sequence). In nucleotides, the CDR3 is TGTGCCAGCAGTTATCCCTCAGGGTCAGATACGCAGTATTTT. This translates into CASSYPSGSDTQYF.

V usage is TRBV6-5 and J usage is TRBJ1-2; TRBD1 might be the D (6 bases). Germline lookup yields CDR1 MNHEY and CDR2 SVGAGI. V gave up 1 base and J gave up 8 bases, with 14 bases separating them. The CDR3 runs 14 residues. The CDR3 DNA reads as TGTGCCAGCAGTTACTTAGGGGGGGCGTCAGGCTACACCTTC. Translation: CASSYLGGASGYTF.

The chain links TRBV28 to TRBJ2-7; D may match TRBD1 or TRBD2 (5 bases each). CDR3 length: 15 residues. Between the trimmed V and J ends, which lost 4 bases and 6 bases, there was a span of 19 bases. Germline V lookup: CDR1 MDHEN, CDR2 SYDVKM. CDR3 bases: TGTGCCAGCAGTTCCCCCCGGGACCCGGGGCCCGAGCAGTACTTC. Translating it yields CASSSPRDPGPEQYF.

The chain uses TRBV3-1 (or the pseudogene TRBV3-2) and TRBJ1-2, with D tentatively TRBD1 (5 bases). Germline CDR1 and CDR2: LGHDT and YNNKEL (reference sequence). V dropped 11 bases and J dropped 5 bases, with 15 bases sitting between them. The CDR3 is 12 amino acids. This CDR3 is CASAGDGYGYTF. CDR3 coding DNA: TGTGCCTCGGCTGGGGACGGGTATGGCTACACCTTC.

The chain uses TRBV9 and TRBJ1-3, with a weak D call TRBD1 (6 bases). Trimming left V 3 bases short and J 2 bases short, with 9 bases between. The CDR3 spans 14 residues. The V gene's germline CDR1 is SGDLS and CDR2 YYNGEE. The CDR3 loop is CASSANRAGNTIYF. In DNA, the CDR3 is TGTGCCAGCAGCGCGAACAGGGCTGGAAACACCATATATTTT.

The chain has TRBV19 and TRBJ1-6; possible D gene TRBD1, 5 bases. V lost 5 bases, J lost 7 bases, and 12 bases lay in between. The CDR3 runs to 14 residues. From germline, CDR1 is LNHDA and CDR2 SQIVND (reference sequence). CDR3 DNA: TGTGCCAGTAGTGTGGGACTTAGAAATTCACCCCTCCACTTT. Translating it yields CASSVGLRNSPLHF.

The V and J genes are TRBV27 and TRBJ2-4; 7 positions match TRBD2. Germline trimming cut 0 bases from V and 3 bases from J; bases unmatched to any gene: 2. The CDR3 consists of 15 residues. Germline V lookup: CDR1 MNHEY, CDR2 SMNVEV (reference sequence). The CDR3 DNA sequence: TGTGCCAGCAGTTTATCGTGGGGGGGCAAAAACATTCAGTACTTC. It is translated as CASSLSWGGKNIQYF.

The chain uses TRBV5-5 and TRBJ2-3; a possible D gene is TRBD2 (5 bases). Between the trimmed V and J ends, which lost 3 bases and 8 bases, there was a span of 19 bases. The CDR3 consists of 15 residues. The germline V gene encodes CDR1 SGHKS and CDR2 YYEKEE (reference sequence). The CDR3 region is CASSSNAPTRGTQYF. CDR3 coding DNA: TGTGCCAGCAGCTCCAACGCTCCAACCCGGGGTACGCAGTATTTT.

The chain has TRBV6-5 and TRBJ1-2, with 7 bases that match TRBD1. Germline V gives CDR1 MNHEY, CDR2 SVGAGI. J was trimmed by 0 bases and V by 8 bases; bases with no gene match: 3. The length of the CDR3 is 13 residues. CDR3 bases: TGTGCCAGCGGGCAGGGGGCTAACTATGGCTACACCTTC. Protein: CASGQGANYGYTF.

This clone was seen only once. The chain is built from TRBV2 and TRBJ2-3; D is ambiguous. The V end lost 5 bases, the J end lost 6 bases, and 9 bases lay between the germline ends. There are 12 residues in the CDR3. CDR1 and CDR2 (germline): SNHLY, FYNNEI. In DNA form, the CDR3 reads TGTGCCAGCAGTTACAGCCCCGATACGCAGTATTTT. Translating gives CASSYSPDTQYF.

CDR3 loop: CASSRTDYSGNTIYF. In DNA form, the CDR3 reads TGCGCCAGCAGCCGGACGGATTACTCTGGAAACACCATATATTTT. The chain combines TRBV5-1 with TRBJ1-3; D is unclear. This CDR3 has 15 amino acids. The germline V and J ends were trimmed by 4 bases and 0 bases, with 11 bases remaining between them. The germline V gene encodes CDR1 SGHRS and CDR2 YFSETQ.

The rearrangement joins TRBV6-6 to TRBJ2-7; D gene ambiguous. The germline V gene encodes CDR1 MNHNY and CDR2 SVGAGI (reference sequence). The CDR3 totals 12 residues. V was cut by 0 bases and J by 3 bases, with 3 bases left in between. The CDR3 is CASSYSVYEQYF. CDR3 sequence (DNA): TGTGCCAGCAGTTACTCTGTCTACGAGCAGTACTTC.

The V and J genes are TRBV7-2 and TRBJ2-7; D possibly corresponds to TRBD1 (5 bases). Between the trimmed V and J ends, which lost 5 bases and 3 bases, there was a span of 14 bases. The CDR3 is 14 residues long. Per the germline V gene, CDR1 is SGHTA and CDR2 is FQGNSA. In nucleotides, the CDR3 is TGTGCCAGCAGCGACCGGGCAGGGATCTACGAGCAGTACTTC. This gives the protein CASSDRAGIYEQYF.